Below are 5 T cell receptor beta chains sequenced from a single sample in a study of T cells in localized non-small cell lung cancer. Method: immunoSEQ multiplex PCR; TCRdb's copy keeps in-frame clones and lacks some. The repertoire has around 90,000 clones, about three quarters of them found once; the top ten carry less than 20%. The specimen comprised PBMCs, sampled before any cancer treatment. The receptors stem from a man aged 35 to 69 with stage II squamous cell lung carcinoma.

This clone was recorded once. The J gene is TRBJ1-4, the V gene TRBV13; TRBD1 matches 9 bases. This CDR3 is built from 14 residues. The germline gives CDR1 PRHDT, CDR2 FYEKMQ (reference sequence). Trimming took 4 bases from V and 5 from J; bases not matched to a gene: 2. DNA of the CDR3: TGTGCCAGCAGCTACAGGGGGCTCAATGAAAAACTGTTTTTT. Its protein is CASSYRGLNEKLFF.

This clone was detected a few times. V gene TRBV28 combines with J gene TRBJ1-1; D possibly corresponds to TRBD1 (5 bases). Trimming shortened V by 7 bases and J by 6 bases, and 15 bases separated the two germline ends. Per germline, CDR1 MDHEN and CDR2 SYDVKM. The CDR3 totals 13 residues. Here the CDR3 DNA reads TGTGCCAGCACTCCGACAGTGGGGCCTGAAGCTTTCTTT. This translates into CASTPTVGPEAFF.

Only a few counts were recorded for this clone. V and J are TRBV9 and TRBJ2-7; 8 bases match TRBD2. CDR1 is SGDLS and CDR2 is YYNGEE in the germline V gene. The V segment lost 2 bases and the J segment 1 base; nucleotides outside the gene matches: 5. This CDR3 has 15 residues. The CDR3 region has the DNA TGTGCCAGCAGCGTTTACCCTAGCGGGTCCTACGAGCAGTACTTC. Its protein product is CASSVYPSGSYEQYF. The full variable domain, in which reference TRBV9 and TRBJ2-7 provide the parts outside the CDR3, is DSGVTQTPKHLITATGQRVTLRCSPRSGDLSVYWYQQSLDQGLQFLIQYYNGEERAKGNILERFSAQQFPDLHSELNLSSLELGDSALYFCASSVYPSGSYEQYFGPGTRLTVT.

The chain uses TRBV20-1 and TRBJ1-2; no clear D gene. The V end lost 3 bases, the J end lost 8 bases, and 7 bases lay between the germline ends. Germline V gives CDR1 DFQATT, CDR2 SNEGSKA (reference sequence). This CDR3 contains 10 residues. The DNA of the CDR3 is TGCAGTGCTAGTCCAGGAGGCTACACCTTC. Protein: CSASPGGYTF.

This chain links TRBV6-1 with TRBJ2-7; 8 bases match TRBD1. V shed 7 bases, J shed 1 base, and the junction held 6 bases outside the gene matches. The CDR3 loop spans 14 amino acids. Germline CDR1 is MNHNS and CDR2 is SASEGT. The CDR3: CASNPGQASYEQYF. The CDR3 DNA reads TGTGCCAGCAACCCGGGACAGGCATCCTACGAGCAGTACTTC.